This is a list of T cell receptor beta chains from one sample in a study of control samples from healthy donors and cancer patients. Repertoires were generated with immunoSEQ multiplex PCR, while TCRdb's copy carries only in-frame clones and drops some. The profile shows some 120,000 clones, around 93% of them singletons. The material sequenced was blood. The receptors originated from a man younger than 35 in good health. Each CDR3 is given with its conserved first and last residue. A D gene is named only where the DNA matches it firmly. Only some rows state a clone size, as once, few, many or a class for expanded clones.

D	length	V	size	J	DNA	CDR3
TRBD2	18	TRBV9	NA	TRBJ2-3	TGTGCCAGCAGCGTGCCCGCACAAAGCGGGGGGATCACAGATACGCAGTATTTT	CASSVPAQSGGITDTQYF
NA	13	TRBV6-5	NA	TRBJ1-6	TGTGCCAGCACTTCGAATGGTGGATCACCCCTCCACTTT	CASTSNGGSPLHF
TRBD1	13	TRBV9	NA	TRBJ2-1	TGTGCCAGCAGCCCCCGGACAGGGAATGAGCAGTTCTTC	CASSPRTGNEQFF
NA	14	TRBV11-2	NA	TRBJ1-2	TGTGCCAGCAGCCTTCGACCCGGCAGCTATGGCTACACCTTC	CASSLRPGSYGYTF
TRBD2	14	TRBV5-4	NA	TRBJ2-5	TGTGCCAGCAGCTTGCGGGCGGGGGGAGAGACCCAGTACTTC	CASSLRAGGETQYF
NA	14	TRBV29-1	NA	TRBJ2-1	TGCAGCGTTGAAGATTGGGGAAGCTACAATGAGCAGTTCTTC	CSVEDWGSYNEQFF
NA	14	TRBV5-4	NA	TRBJ1-1	TGTGCCAGCAGCTTGGCCTTGGGGAACACTGAAGCTTTCTTT	CASSLALGNTEAFF
TRBD1	17	TRBV10-3	NA	TRBJ1-3	TGTGCCATCAGTGATTTCGGGAATCCAGGGGGGACAAACACCATATATTTT	CAISDFGNPGGTNTIYF
NA	16	TRBV2	few	TRBJ1-5	TGTGCCAGCAGTTACAGCCTCCGGGACATGCTTCAGCCCCAGCATTTT	CASSYSLRDMLQPQHF
NA	13	TRBV6-5	NA	TRBJ1-4	TGTGCCAGCAGCCTCTACCTCGGGGAAAAACTGTTTTTT	CASSLYLGEKLFF
NA	12	TRBV27	NA	TRBJ1-4	TGTGCCAGCAGTTGGGGAGGTGAAAAACTGTTTTTT	CASSWGGEKLFF
NA	15	TRBV5-1	once	TRBJ2-3	TGCGCCAGCAGTGGGTCGGGGGCAATCACAGATACGCAGTATTTT	CASSGSGAITDTQYF
NA	15	TRBV6-5	NA	TRBJ1-6	TGTGCCAGCAGTCCTCAGTACTCCTATAATTCACCCCTCCACTTT	CASSPQYSYNSPLHF
NA	12	TRBV5-1	few	TRBJ1-3	TGCGCCAGCAGCTTTTCTGGAAACACCATATATTTT	CASSFSGNTIYF
NA	14	TRBV9	NA	TRBJ1-1	TGTGCCAGCAGCACCGGATGGGGGGCCGCTGAAGCTTTCTTT	CASSTGWGAAEAFF
NA	17	TRBV7-6	NA	TRBJ2-5	TGTGCCAGCAGCCCTCTTCGTACGGGAGAAGGCGGAGAGACCCAGTACTTC	CASSPLRTGEGGETQYF
TRBD1	14	TRBV19	NA	TRBJ1-4	TGTGCCAGTAGTAGGGACAGGCTTGGCGAAAAACTGTTTTTT	CASSRDRLGEKLFF
TRBD1	14	TRBV15	NA	TRBJ1-1	TGTGCCACCAGACAGACAGGGGGCGGAGGCGAAGCTTTCTTT	CATRQTGGGGEAFF
TRBD2	15	TRBV20-1	NA	TRBJ2-1	TGCAGTGCGAGTCTCTCTCGCGGGGGTAAGAATGAGCAGTTCTTC	CSASLSRGGKNEQFF
NA	16	TRBV18	once	TRBJ2-6	TGTGCCAGCTCCTTCACAGGGACCCCTGGGGCCAACGTCCTGACTTTC	CASSFTGTPGANVLTF
TRBD1	20	TRBV9	NA	TRBJ2-1	TGTGCCAGCAGCGTAGCTACGTTCGGTGTGGACAGGGGGCGCGACAATGAGCAGTTCTTC	CASSVATFGVDRGRDNEQFF
TRBD2	15	TRBV19	few	TRBJ2-1	TGTGCCAGTAGTGCAGCGGGGGGAAGGTACAATGAGCAGTTCTTC	CASSAAGGRYNEQFF
TRBD1	15	TRBV19	NA	TRBJ1-2	TGTGCCAGTAGTATATTAACAGGGGATGTCTATGGCTACACCTTC	CASSILTGDVYGYTF
TRBD1	16	TRBV3-1/TRBV3-2	NA	TRBJ2-5	TGTGCCAGCAGCCAAGGTCTGGACAGGGGGCGCGAGACCCAGTACTTC	CASSQGLDRGRETQYF
NA	15	TRBV7-2	NA	TRBJ1-2	TGTGCCAGCAGCTTAGCAGCGGGAACGAACTATGGCTACACCTTC	CASSLAAGTNYGYTF
NA	19	TRBV3-1/TRBV3-2	NA	TRBJ2-6	TGTGCCAGCAGCCAAGGGGTAGGCGGCTTCTTCTCTGGGGCCAACGTCCTGACTTTC	CASSQGVGGFFSGANVLTF
TRBD1	14	TRBV5-4	NA	TRBJ2-7	TGTGCCAGCAGCTCCGGACAGGGACGGTACGAGCAGTACTTC	CASSSGQGRYEQYF
NA	14	TRBV19	once	TRBJ1-5	TGTGCCAGTAGTGCTGCGACAGAGGGACCACCCCAGCATTTT	CASSAATEGPPQHF
NA	13	TRBV12-3/TRBV12-4	NA	TRBJ2-3	TGTGCCAGCAGTTTGGGCAGCTCAGATACGCAGTATTTT	CASSLGSSDTQYF
NA	15	TRBV5-1	NA	TRBJ2-3	TGCGCCAGCAGCTCTATCCCGGGGTCGGGAGATACGCAGTATTTT	CASSSIPGSGDTQYF
NA	14	TRBV3-1/TRBV3-2	NA	TRBJ1-1	TGTGCCAGCAGCCGCGGCGGCCTCTACACTGAAGCTTTCTTT	CASSRGGLYTEAFF
NA	15	TRBV3-1/TRBV3-2	NA	TRBJ2-3	TGTGCCAGCAGCCGGGACCCACAGGCCACAGATACGCAGTATTTT	CASSRDPQATDTQYF
TRBD2	17	TRBV9	NA	TRBJ2-1	TGTGCCAGCAGCTCGAGCACTAGCGGGGGACCCTACAATGAGCAGTTCTTC	CASSSSTSGGPYNEQFF
TRBD1	13	TRBV6-5	NA	TRBJ2-7	TGTGCCAGCAGACAGGGGTTCCGCTACGAGCAGTACTTC	CASRQGFRYEQYF
TRBD1	13	TRBV5-4	NA	TRBJ2-7	TGTGCCAGCAGCCGGGACAGAAGGTACGAGCAGTACTTC	CASSRDRRYEQYF
TRBD1	14	TRBV5-4	once	TRBJ1-2	TGTGCCAGCAGCTCGGGACAGGGGTTTTATGGCTACACCTTC	CASSSGQGFYGYTF
TRBD1	16	TRBV3-1/TRBV3-2	NA	TRBJ1-6	TGTGCCAGCAGCCAAGATCGGACAGGTTTTAATTCACCCCTCCACTTT	CASSQDRTGFNSPLHF
NA	14	TRBV6-4	medium-sized	TRBJ2-2	TGTGCCAGCAGTGACGGGGTCGGAACCGGGGAGCTGTTTTTT	CASSDGVGTGELFF
TRBD2	15	TRBV9	NA	TRBJ2-5	TGTGCCAGCAGCGTGACGGGACTAGCAGGGGAGACCCAGTACTTC	CASSVTGLAGETQYF
NA	14	TRBV2	NA	TRBJ2-3	TGTGCCAGCAGTGAGGGGGTTCGCACAGATACGCAGTATTTT	CASSEGVRTDTQYF
NA	13	TRBV2	NA	TRBJ1-2	TGTGCCAGCAGGGGGACCTATAACTATGGCTACACCTTC	CASRGTYNYGYTF
NA	13	TRBV6-5	NA	TRBJ2-7	TGTGCCAGCAGTAGGGAATTCTCCTACGAGCAGTACTTC	CASSREFSYEQYF
TRBD1	16	TRBV5-1	NA	TRBJ2-1	TGCGCCAGCAGCTCGGTAACAGGGGATGGGTTGAATGAGCAGTTCTTC	CASSSVTGDGLNEQFF
TRBD1	13	TRBV12-5	NA	TRBJ1-2	TGTGCTAGTGGGTACCGGGACAGCTATGGCTACACCTTC	CASGYRDSYGYTF
TRBD2	13	TRBV9	NA	TRBJ2-7	TGTGCCAGCAGCGTGGGGGGGAGGTACGAGCAGTACTTC	CASSVGGRYEQYF
NA	15	TRBV4-1	NA	TRBJ1-2	TGCGCCAGCAGTTCATATACCGACAGGACCCGCAGCTACACCTTC	CASSSYTDRTRSYTF